This T cell receptor beta chain is from a study of blood T cells in healthy people across ages. A J-beta primer mix and a sample-barcoded 5' primer were used in a second PCR of roughly 7 to 12 cycles. TCRdb re-analysed the 5' RACE reads in MiXCR, keeping a single row per CDR3 protein. The sample lists about 2 million distinct CDR3 sequences, roughly 49% seen once, with more than 2% in the top ten. V was pared by 2 bases and J by 4 bases, with 5 bases of the junction left unmatched. Germline V gives CDR1 MNHEY, CDR2 SVGAGI. This CDR3 spans 15 amino acids. The chain links TRBV6-5 to TRBJ2-5; 9 bases line up with TRBD2. The sequence was collected from a woman aged 40 to 50 in good health. What was sequenced was blood. The CDR3 loop is CASSYGGGARETQYF. The CDR3 bases are TGTGCCAGCAGTTACGGCGGGGGGGCTCGAGAGACCCAGTACTTC.